This entry describes one T cell receptor beta chain. Its specificity is unknown. The sample belongs to a study of T cells in localized non-small cell lung cancer. Some clones are missing from TCRdb's copy, which holds only in-frame ones; the method was immunoSEQ multiplex PCR. The data show about 11,000 clones, with approximately 31% seen just once and 5.2% held by the top ten. CDR1 SGHNT and CDR2 YENEEA come from the germline V gene. The CDR3 loop spans 14 amino acids. The ends lost 4 bases at V and 4 bases at J; junction bases unmatched: 3. General study points: Multi-region tumor sequencing was not done, so intratumor heterogeneity could not be excluded.

The chain recombines TRBV11-3 with TRBJ2-7, with 11 bases matching TRBD1. The sample was lung tumor tissue, taken before any cancer treatment. This receptor was identified in a man between 40 and 70 years old with stage I lung adenocarcinoma. CDR3 sequence reads: CASSSGTGGYEQYF. The CDR3 DNA sequence: TGTGCCAGCAGCTCCGGGACAGGGGGATACGAGCAGTACTTC.